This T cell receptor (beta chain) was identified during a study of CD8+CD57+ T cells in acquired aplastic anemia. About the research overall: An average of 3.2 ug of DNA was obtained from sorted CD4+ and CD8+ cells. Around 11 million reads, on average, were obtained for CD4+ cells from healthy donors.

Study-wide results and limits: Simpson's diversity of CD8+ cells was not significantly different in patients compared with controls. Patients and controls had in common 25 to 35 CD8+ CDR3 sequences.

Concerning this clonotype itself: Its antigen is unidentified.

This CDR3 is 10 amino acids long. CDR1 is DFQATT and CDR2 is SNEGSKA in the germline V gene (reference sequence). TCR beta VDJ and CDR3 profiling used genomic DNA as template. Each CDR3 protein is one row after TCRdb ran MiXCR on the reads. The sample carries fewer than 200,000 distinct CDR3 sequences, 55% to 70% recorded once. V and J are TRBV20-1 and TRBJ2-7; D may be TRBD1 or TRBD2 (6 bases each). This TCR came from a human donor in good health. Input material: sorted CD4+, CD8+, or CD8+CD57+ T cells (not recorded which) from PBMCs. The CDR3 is CSTGAYEQYF. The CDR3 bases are TGCAGCACGGGGGCGTACGAGCAGTACTTC.